This T cell receptor (beta chain) derives from a study of early T cells in non-severe SARS-CoV-2 infection. Study information: Chains stayed unpaired after sequencing of bulk RNA from unsorted whole blood. Whole-study results and caveats: VDJdb matches were skewed toward anti-spike CD8 T cell responses.

Trimming took 5 bases from V and 3 from J; bases not matched to a gene: 7. The CDR3 runs to 16 residues. This clonotype was seen only a few times. Its antigen is currently unknown. Unique molecular identifiers tagged individual cDNA molecules. TCRdb redid the calling of the 5' RACE reads with MiXCR, one entry per CDR3 protein. The table lists tens of thousands of distinct CDR3 sequences, roughly an eighth of them singletons. The chain carries TRBV12-3 or TRBV12-4 and TRBJ2-3; 11 bases align to TRBD1. The receptor comes from an adult who was a healthcare worker with PCR-confirmed SARS-CoV-2 infection or an uninfected control (not recorded which). Sample: whole blood. CDR3 amino acids: CASSRAGQGATDTQYF. CDR3 bases: TGTGCCAGCAGTCGGGCCGGACAGGGGGCGACAGATACGCAGTATTTT.